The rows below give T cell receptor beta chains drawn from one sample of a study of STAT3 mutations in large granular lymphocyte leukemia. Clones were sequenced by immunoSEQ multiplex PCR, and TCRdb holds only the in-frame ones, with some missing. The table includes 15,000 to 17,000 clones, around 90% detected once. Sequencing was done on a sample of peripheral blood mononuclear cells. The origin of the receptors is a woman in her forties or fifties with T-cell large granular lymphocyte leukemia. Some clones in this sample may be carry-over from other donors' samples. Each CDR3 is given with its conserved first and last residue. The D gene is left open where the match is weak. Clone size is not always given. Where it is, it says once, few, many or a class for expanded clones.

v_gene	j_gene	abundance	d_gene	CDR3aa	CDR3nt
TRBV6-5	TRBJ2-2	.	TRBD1	CASSRDRGGTGELFF	TGTGCCAGCAGTCGGGACAGGGGAGGGACCGGGGAGCTGTTTTTT
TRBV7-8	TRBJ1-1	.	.	CASSRQRDTEAFF	TGTGCCAGCAGTAGACAGCGGGACACTGAAGCTTTCTTT
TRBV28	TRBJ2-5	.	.	CASSLSGPPRETQYF	TGTGCCAGCAGTTTATCCGGACCCCCTCGAGAGACCCAGTACTTC
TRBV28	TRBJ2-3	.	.	CASSSGNTDTQYF	TGTGCCAGCAGCTCAGGGAACACAGATACGCAGTATTTT
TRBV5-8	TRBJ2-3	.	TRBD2	CASSLGTSGLGDTQYF	TGTGCCAGCAGCTTGGGGACTAGCGGGTTAGGAGATACGCAGTATTTT
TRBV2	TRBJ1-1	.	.	CASGRVMNTEAFF	TGTGCCAGCGGCAGGGTCATGAACACTGAAGCTTTCTTT
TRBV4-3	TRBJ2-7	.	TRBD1	CASSQDGFRDSFAGQYF	TGCGCCAGCAGCCAAGATGGTTTCCGGGACAGTTTTGCGGGGCAGTACTTC
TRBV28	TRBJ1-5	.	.	CASSLLNQPQHF	TGTGCCAGCAGTTTATTAAATCAGCCCCAGCATTTT
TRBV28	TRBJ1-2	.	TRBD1	CASSPLRTGTRGYTF	TGTGCCAGCAGCCCTCTCCGGACAGGGACGAGGGGCTACACCTTC
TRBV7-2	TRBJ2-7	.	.	CATGDTAYEQYF	TGTGCCACCGGGGACACCGCCTACGAGCAGTACTTC
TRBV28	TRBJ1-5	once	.	CASSLYGGGRNQPQHF	TGTGCCAGCAGTTTGTACGGGGGCGGCAGAAATCAGCCCCAGCATTTT
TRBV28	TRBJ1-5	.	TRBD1	CASSLSGTAEHNQPQHF	TGTGCCAGCAGTTTATCCGGGACAGCTGAACACAATCAGCCCCAGCATTTT
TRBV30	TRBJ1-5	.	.	CAWSHGGNQPQHF	TGTGCCTGGAGTCATGGGGGGAACCAGCCCCAGCATTTT
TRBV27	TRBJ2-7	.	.	CASSGEAGPGYEQYF	TGTGCCAGCAGCGGGGAGGCAGGCCCCGGCTACGAGCAGTACTTC
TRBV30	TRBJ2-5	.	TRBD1	CAWSGEGALQETQYF	TGTGCCTGGAGTGGAGAGGGGGCTTTACAAGAGACCCAGTACTTC
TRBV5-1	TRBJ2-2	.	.	CASSFDGNTGELFF	TGCGCCAGCAGCTTTGACGGAAACACCGGGGAGCTGTTTTTT
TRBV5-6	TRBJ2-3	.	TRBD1	CASSLVGTGEGDTQYF	TGTGCCAGCAGCTTGGTTGGGACAGGTGAAGGAGATACGCAGTATTTT
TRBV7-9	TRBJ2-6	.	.	CASSIDNGANVLTF	TGTGCCAGCAGCATTGATAATGGGGCCAACGTCCTGACTTTC
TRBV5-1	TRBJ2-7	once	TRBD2	CASSYTGGLAAYEQYF	TGCGCCAGCAGTTATACGGGGGGACTAGCGGCCTACGAGCAGTACTTC
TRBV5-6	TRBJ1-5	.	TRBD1	CASSLAPDRGLSQPQHF	TGTGCCAGCAGCTTGGCCCCGGACAGGGGGCTAAGTCAGCCCCAGCATTTT
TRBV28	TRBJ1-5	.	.	CASTSSNQPQHF	TGTGCCAGCACTTCTAGCAATCAGCCCCAGCATTTT
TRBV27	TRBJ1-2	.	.	CASSSGGRFYGYTF	TGTGCCAGCAGTTCCGGGGGTCGCTTCTATGGCTACACCTTC
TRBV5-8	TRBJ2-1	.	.	CASGRGGSGNNEQFF	TGTGCCAGCGGCCGCGGAGGGTCGGGAAACAATGAGCAGTTCTTC
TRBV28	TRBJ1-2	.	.	CASSLRDTSGYTF	TGTGCCAGCAGTTTAAGGGACACCAGTGGCTACACCTTC
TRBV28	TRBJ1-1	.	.	CASSLAGVNTEAFF	TGTGCCAGCAGTTTAGCAGGGGTTAACACTGAAGCTTTCTTT
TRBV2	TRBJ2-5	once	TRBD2	CASTDGLAGAGYF	TGTGCCAGCACTGACGGACTAGCGGGGGCCGGATACTTC
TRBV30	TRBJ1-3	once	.	CAWTRALSGNTIYF	TGTGCCTGGACCAGGGCCCTCTCTGGAAACACCATATATTTT
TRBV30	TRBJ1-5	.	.	CAWSVLGFNQPQHF	TGTGCCTGGAGTGTACTCGGATTCAATCAGCCCCAGCATTTT
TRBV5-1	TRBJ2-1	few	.	CASRALVSSYNEQFF	TGCGCCAGCAGGGCCCTGGTGAGCTCCTACAATGAGCAGTTCTTC
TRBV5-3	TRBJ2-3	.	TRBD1	CARSLGQACTDTQYF	TGTGCCAGAAGTCTCGGACAGGCCTGCACAGATACGCAGTATTTT
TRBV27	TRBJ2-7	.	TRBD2	CASSLRLAGGLSYEQYF	TGTGCCAGCAGTCTCCGACTAGCGGGAGGTCTTTCCTACGAGCAGTACTTC
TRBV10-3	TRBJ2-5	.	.	CAISDVGLGQETQYF	TGTGCCATCAGTGACGTAGGGCTGGGCCAAGAGACCCAGTACTTC
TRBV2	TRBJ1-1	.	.	CASSHELMNTEAFF	TGTGCCAGCAGTCACGAGTTGATGAACACTGAAGCTTTCTTT
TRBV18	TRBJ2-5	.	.	CASSPTRGLQETQYF	TGTGCCAGCTCACCGACCAGGGGACTCCAAGAGACCCAGTACTTC
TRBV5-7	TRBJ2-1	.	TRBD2	CASSLAGEGIEQFF	TGTGCCAGCAGCTTAGCGGGAGAGGGGATTGAGCAGTTCTTC
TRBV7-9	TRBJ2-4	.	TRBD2	CASSLGSGSGNIQYF	TGTGCCAGCAGCTTAGGGAGCGGGAGTGGTAACATTCAGTACTTC
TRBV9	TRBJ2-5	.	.	CASSVGNQETQYF	TGTGCCAGCAGCGTAGGGAACCAAGAGACCCAGTACTTC
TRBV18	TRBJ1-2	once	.	CASSPNGSPYGYTF	TGTGCCAGCTCACCGAACGGCAGTCCTTATGGCTACACCTTC
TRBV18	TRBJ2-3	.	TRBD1	CASSPDQGVTDTQYF	TGTGCCAGCTCCCCTGATCAGGGGGTCACAGATACGCAGTATTTT
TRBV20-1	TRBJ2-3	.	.	CSWRGTDTQYF	TGCAGTTGGCGGGGCACAGATACGCAGTATTTT
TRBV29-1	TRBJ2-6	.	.	CSVAGQGANVLTF	TGCAGCGTCGCCGGACAGGGGGCCAACGTCCTGACTTTC
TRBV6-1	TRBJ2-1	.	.	CASSEDVGNNEQFF	TGTGCCAGCAGTGAAGATGTAGGAAACAATGAGCAGTTCTTC
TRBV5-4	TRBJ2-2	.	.	CASSRQDFNTGELFF	TGTGCCAGCAGCCGACAGGATTTTAACACCGGGGAGCTGTTTTTT
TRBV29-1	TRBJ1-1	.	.	CSVEQLTTGSNTEAFF	TGCAGCGTTGAACAATTAACGACAGGTTCGAACACTGAAGCTTTCTTT
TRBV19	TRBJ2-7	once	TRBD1	CASSSPGTGSYEQYF	TGTGCCAGTAGTTCCCCCGGGACAGGCTCCTACGAGCAGTACTTC
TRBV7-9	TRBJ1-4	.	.	CASSWGGSNEKLFF	TGTGCCAGCAGCTGGGGGGGCTCTAATGAAAAACTGTTTTTT
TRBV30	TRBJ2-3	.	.	CAWKRGPGTDTQYF	TGTGCCTGGAAAAGAGGGCCAGGCACAGATACGCAGTATTTT
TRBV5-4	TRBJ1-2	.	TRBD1	CASSPLRLTGAKDGYTF	TGTGCCAGCAGTCCCTTAAGGCTTACAGGGGCAAAAGATGGCTACACCTTC